The 25 T cell receptor beta chains given below trace back to one sample, sequenced in a study of beta chain features in type 1 diabetes. Expressed TCRB transcripts were sequenced because the isolated RNA had all been reverse transcribed beforehand. Here immunoSEQ multiplex PCR was the method, and the copy in TCRdb shows in-frame clones only, minus some. Among hundreds of thousands of clones listed, 9.6% were seen once. Material: naive CD4+ T cells from blood. These receptors were obtained from a woman aged 18-30 years in good health.

V gene TRBV7-2 combines with J gene TRBJ1-5; 9 nucleotides line up with TRBD1. CDR1 and CDR2 (germline): SGHTA, FQGNSA. V trimming: 3 bases; J trimming: 6 bases; junction bases outside the gene matches: 3. The CDR3 sequence is 14 residues long. The DNA of the CDR3 is TGTGCCAGCAGCTTCAACAGGGGGCCTCAGCCCCAGCATTTT. Protein: CASSFNRGPQPQHF.

This clone was seen a handful of times. This chain uses TRBV5-1 with TRBJ2-6, with unresolved D. The CDR3 covers 16 residues. From germline, CDR1 is SGHRS and CDR2 YFSETQ. V shed 2 bases and J shed 2 bases, with 11 bases lying between them. CDR3 DNA: TGCGCCAGCAGCTTAAGTGTACAGCCTGGGGCCAACGTCCTGACTTTC. As protein: CASSLSVQPGANVLTF.

This clone was seen only a few times. The chain has TRBV30 and TRBJ2-7; 11 positions agree with TRBD1. Germline CDR1 reads GTSNPN; CDR2 reads SVGIG (reference sequence). Trimming took 2 bases from V and 7 from J; bases not matched to a gene: 10. The length of the CDR3 is 15 residues. The CDR3 sequence is CAWSNRDRGSGEQYF. The DNA for the CDR3 is TGTGCCTGGAGTAATCGGGACAGGGGGTCTGGGGAGCAGTACTTC.

This clone was seen only a few times. V is TRBV5-1 and J is TRBJ1-4; D is unclear. The CDR3 loop spans 15 amino acids. Germline V gives CDR1 SGHRS, CDR2 YFSETQ. Trimming took off 1 base at V and 0 bases at J, with 7 bases between the two ends. The CDR3 DNA is TGCGCCAGCAGCTTGTTATCAGCAACTAATGAAAAACTGTTTTTT. Translation gives CASSLLSATNEKLFF.

A few counts support this clone. The V gene is TRBV5-1, the J gene TRBJ2-3; 10 nucleotides match TRBD2. The CDR3 extends over 17 amino acids. Germline CDR1 is SGHRS and CDR2 is YFSETQ. With V trimmed by 4 bases and J by 2 bases, 10 bases remained unmatched. CDR3 region: CASSRRETSGPTDTQYF. The CDR3 DNA sequence: TGCGCCAGCAGCAGAAGGGAGACTAGCGGGCCCACAGATACGCAGTATTTT. The variable domain in full, with the rest retrieved from reference TRBV5-1 and TRBJ2-3, is KAGVTQTPRYLIKTRGQQVTLSCSPISGHRSVSWYQQTPGQGLQFLFEYFSETQRNKGNFPGRFSGRQFSNSRSEMNVSTLELGDSALYLCASSRRETSGPTDTQYFGPGTRLTVL.

This clone was seen only a few times. This chain uses TRBV29-1 with TRBJ1-1, with 12 nucleotides matching TRBD1. Germline trimming cut 8 bases from V and 1 base from J; bases unmatched to any gene: 8. CDR3 length: 15 residues. CDR1 is SQVTM, CDR2 ANQGSEA, per germline. CDR3 nucleotides: TGCAGCTTCCGGGACAGGGGGCACCCGAACACTGAAGCTTTCTTT. Translation gives CSFRDRGHPNTEAFF. Variable domain in full (rest from reference TRBV29-1 and TRBJ1-1): SAVISQKPSRDICQRGTSLTIQCQVDSQVTMMFWYRQQPGQSLTLIATANQGSEATYESGFVIDKFPISRPNLTFSTLTVSNMSPEDSSIYLCSFRDRGHPNTEAFFGQGTRLTVV.

The chain is built from TRBV5-1 and TRBJ2-6; 7 bases agree with TRBD1. V gave up 4 bases and J gave up 2 bases; unmatched junction bases: 12. Germline V gene lookup returns CDR1 SGHRS and CDR2 YFSETQ. The length of the CDR3 is 18 residues. DNA for the CDR3: TGCGCCAGCAGCGGGGGACAGACCAATCCCCCTGGGGCCAACGTCCTGACTTTC. Its protein product is CASSGGQTNPPGANVLTF.

This clone was counted between two and nine times. J is TRBJ1-2 and V is TRBV30, with 7 positions matching TRBD1. V was pared by 1 base and J by 3 bases, with 8 bases of the junction left unmatched. This CDR3 contains 15 residues. CDR1 is GTSNPN and CDR2 is SVGIG in the germline V gene (reference sequence). The CDR3 region has the DNA TGTGCCTGGAGTGCCCCCCGACAGGGAGACTATGGCTACACCTTC. It translates to CAWSAPRQGDYGYTF.

This chain uses TRBV11-2 with TRBJ2-3, with D possibly matching TRBD2 (5 bases). The CDR3 consists of 15 residues. CDR1 SGHAT and CDR2 FQNNGV come from the germline V gene. The V end lost 0 bases, the J end lost 4 bases, and 11 bases lay between the germline ends. CDR3 coding DNA: TGTGCCAGCAGCTTAGATGCTGGGAGCTCAGATACGCAGTATTTT. Translating it yields CASSLDAGSSDTQYF.

Only a few counts were recorded for this clone. This sequence joins TRBV5-4 and TRBJ2-6; 8 bases are a match to TRBD1. V was clipped by 3 bases and J by 0 bases; unmatched bases: 5. Germline CDR1 and CDR2: SGHNT and YYREEE (reference sequence). The CDR3 is 17 residues long. CDR3 bases: TGTGCCAGCAGCTGGGACAGGATAAGCTCTGGGGCCAACGTCCTGACTTTC. Translating it yields CASSWDRISSGANVLTF.

This clone showed up just a few times. J is TRBJ2-1 and V is TRBV30; 9 bases map to TRBD2. Trimming took 5 bases from V and 6 from J; bases not matched to a gene: 8. In germline, CDR1 is GTSNPN, CDR2 SVGIG (reference sequence). The CDR3 length is 14 residues. CDR3 amino acids: CAWDSGSSVNEQFF. CDR3 DNA: TGTGCCTGGGATAGCGGGAGCTCGGTCAATGAGCAGTTCTTC.

The V call is TRBV25-1, the J call TRBJ2-1, with 15 positions matching TRBD2. This CDR3 contains 15 residues. V shed 8 bases and J 7 bases; nucleotides not matched to a gene: 6. CDR1 and CDR2 (germline): MGHDK, SYGVNS. Written as DNA, the CDR3 is TGTGCCAGCGGAAGGACTAGCGGGGGGGCGAATGAGCAGTTCTTC. This encodes CASGRTSGGANEQFF. The full variable domain, completed using reference TRBV25-1 and TRBJ2-1, is EADIYQTPRYLVIGTGKKITLECSQTMGHDKMYWYQQDPGMELHLIHYSYGVNSTEKGDLSSESTVSRIRTEHFPLTLESARPSHTSQYLCASGRTSGGANEQFFGPGTRLTVL.

Note on this clone: Distinct nucleotide sequences in the sample also encode this CDR3. V and J are TRBV30 and TRBJ1-5; perhaps TRBD1 as D (6 bases). CDR3 size: 14 residues. V was pared by 0 bases and J by 4 bases, with 10 bases between. Germline V gives CDR1 GTSNPN, CDR2 SVGIG (reference sequence). CDR3 DNA: TGTGCCTGGAGTGTCCTACAGGGAAATCAGCCCCAGCATTTT. Its protein is CAWSVLQGNQPQHF.

The V gene is TRBV7-2, the J gene TRBJ2-5; D might be TRBD2 (5 bases). Germline V gene data show CDR1 as SGHTA and CDR2 as FQGNSA. Trimming pared 6 bases from V and 2 bases from J, leaving 19 bases between. The CDR3 runs to 16 residues. The DNA of the CDR3 is TGTGCCAGCAGAACCCGGGAAAAAACTAAACAAGAGACCCAGTACTTC. Translating it yields CASRTREKTKQETQYF.

This clone came up a few times. V is TRBV25-1 and J is TRBJ2-1; TRBD2 matches 11 bases. There are 15 residues in the CDR3. The germline V gene encodes CDR1 MGHDK and CDR2 SYGVNS. V lost 10 bases and J lost 9; bases outside the gene matches: 14. The CDR3 bases are TGTGCCACCCTGGGGGGTCCTAGCGGGAGGACTGAGCAGTTCTTC. Its translation: CATLGGPSGRTEQFF.

The chain recombines TRBV6-5 with TRBJ2-7, with 11 bases identical to TRBD1. The J segment lost 5 bases and the V segment lost 2 bases, leaving 8 bases of the junction unmatched. Germline CDR1 is MNHEY and CDR2 is SVGAGI. The CDR3 contains 16 residues. The CDR3 region is CASSYRGQGAVHEQYF. As DNA, the CDR3 is TGTGCCAGCAGTTACAGAGGACAGGGGGCGGTCCACGAGCAGTACTTC.

In this sample, this clone turned up a few times. The V gene is TRBV6-6, the J gene TRBJ2-7, with D uncertain. V lost 6 bases and J 6 bases, leaving 18 bases between the germline ends. The CDR3 sequence is 14 residues long. Per the germline V gene, CDR1 is MNHNY and CDR2 is SVGAGI (reference sequence). CDR3 DNA: TGTGCCAGCAGCCTAGATGATCTAGTACTCGAGCAGTACTTC. Its protein product is CASSLDDLVLEQYF.

This clone was seen a handful of times. The chain uses TRBV4-1 and TRBJ2-5; a possible D gene is TRBD2 (6 bases). With the DNA end fitting TRBJ2-7 better, the J assignment may be wrong. The V gene's germline CDR1 is MGHRA and CDR2 YSYEKL. The CDR3 extends over 15 amino acids. Here the CDR3 DNA reads TGCGCCAGCAGCCAAGATCCCGGACTACTTTACGAGCAGTACTTC. Amino acids: CASSQDPGLLYEQYF.

This clone has just a few counts. The rearrangement uses TRBV6-1 and TRBJ2-3, with D hard to call. CDR1 is MNHNS, CDR2 SASEGT, per germline. The ends were cut back, 6 bases at V and 3 bases at J, with 4 bases in the middle. The CDR3 consists of 11 residues. The CDR3 DNA reads TGTGCCAGCAGCCAGACAGATACGCAGTATTTT. Amino acid sequence: CASSQTDTQYF.

The chain has TRBV28 and TRBJ2-1, with TRBD2 matching 7 bases. V shed 3 bases, J shed 0 bases, and the junction held 2 bases outside the gene matches. The CDR3 covers 15 residues. Germline CDR1 reads MDHEN; CDR2 reads SYDVKM. The chain's CDR3 is CASSFGGGSYNEQFF. The CDR3 nucleotides are TGTGCCAGCAGTTTTGGCGGGGGCTCCTACAATGAGCAGTTCTTC.

The chain employs TRBV2 and TRBJ2-1; 14 nucleotides match TRBD2. Trimming cost V 8 bases and J 6 bases; bases outside gene matches: 3. CDR1 SNHLY and CDR2 FYNNEI come from the germline V gene. The CDR3 spans 14 residues. CDR3 protein: CASLGLAGVNEQFF. The CDR3 nucleotides read TGTGCCAGCTTGGGACTAGCGGGAGTCAATGAGCAGTTCTTC.

This rearrangement joins TRBV6-5 to TRBJ1-6; possible D gene TRBD1, 5 bases. The V end lost 0 bases, the J end lost 6 bases, and 9 bases lay between the germline ends. Per the germline V gene, CDR1 is MNHEY and CDR2 is SVGAGI. CDR3 size: 15 residues. CDR3 nucleotide sequence: TGTGCCAGCAGTTACTCAGGTCAGGGTAATTCACCCCTCCACTTT. Residues: CASSYSGQGNSPLHF.

V is TRBV7-2 and J is TRBJ2-7; 9 bases match TRBD1. The length of the CDR3 is 14 residues. CDR1 is SGHTA, CDR2 FQGNSA, per germline. J lost 3 bases, V lost 5 bases, and 5 bases had no gene match. Here the CDR3 reads CASSPGGQGYEQYF. The CDR3 DNA is TGTGCCAGCAGCCCAGGGGGACAGGGCTACGAGCAGTACTTC.

This clone appeared a few times. The chain joins TRBV7-2 to TRBJ2-2; no firm D call. CDR3 length: 14 amino acids. Germline V CDR1 and CDR2: SGHTA, FQGNSA. V was pared by 5 bases and J by 1 base, with 8 bases between. The CDR3 spells CASSLSRNTGELFF. CDR3 DNA sequence: TGTGCCAGCAGCCTCTCCAGGAACACCGGGGAGCTGTTTTTT.

The gene calls are TRBV6-5 and TRBJ2-1, with TRBD2 matching over 8 bases. Looked up from germline, CDR1 is MNHEY and CDR2 is SVGAGI. The V gene end was trimmed by 6 bases and the J gene end by 0 bases; junction bases not matched to a gene: 4. The CDR3 covers 15 residues. As DNA, the CDR3 is TGTGCCAGCAGGTCCGGGACTAGCTCCTACAATGAGCAGTTCTTC. Translating it yields CASRSGTSSYNEQFF.